The 9 T cell receptor beta chains below were found in one sample sequenced in a study of control samples from healthy donors and cancer patients. The repertoire was sequenced with immunoSEQ multiplex PCR; TCRdb's copy has only in-frame clones and lacks some. The sample lists over 100,000 clones, about nine tenths occurring once. The sample consisted of blood. The receptors here all came from a human donor in good health. The donor label of this sample is uncertain.

In DNA, the CDR3 is TGTGCCAGTACCACCCCCCCTCAAGAGACCCAGTACTTC. This gives the protein CASTTPPQETQYF. This chain uses TRBV19 with TRBJ2-5; D uncertain. Germline-derived CDR1 and CDR2 are LNHDA and SQIVND (reference sequence). Trimming stripped 7 bases from V and 2 bases from J, with 11 bases between. The CDR3 is 13 residues long. The variable domain in full, with the rest retrieved from reference TRBV19 and TRBJ2-5, is DGGITQSPKYLFRKEGQNVTLSCEQNLNHDAMYWYRQDPGQGLRLIYYSQIVNDFQKGDIAEGYSVSREKKESFPLTVTSAQKNPTAFYLCASTTPPQETQYFGPGTRLLVL.

This chain links TRBV21-1 with TRBJ1-4; TRBD1 is taken as the D call from the table, unchecked against the DNA. TRBV21-1 is a known pseudogene. CDR3 length: 15 residues. CDR3 sequence: CASSKFETGDEKLFF. DNA of the CDR3: TGTGCCAGCAGCAAATTCGAGACAGGGGATGAAAAACTGTTTTTT.

V and J are TRBV5-1 and TRBJ1-1; weak D call: TRBD1 (6 bases). Looked up from germline, CDR1 is SGHRS and CDR2 is YFSETQ. CDR3 length: 15 residues. V lost 3 bases to trimming and J lost 1 base, with 13 bases between them. For the CDR3, the DNA is TGCGCCAGCAGCTCCGTGGGGGCGGCGAACACTGAAGCTTTCTTT. Translating gives CASSSVGAANTEAFF.

The CDR3 sequence: CASSDGGGQGAQHF. DNA for the CDR3: TGTGCCAGCAGTGACGGGGGAGGGCAGGGGGCCCAGCATTTT. The J gene is TRBJ1-5, the V gene TRBV2; 7 bases line up with TRBD1. The ends lost 3 bases at V and 11 bases at J; junction bases unmatched: 10. Per the germline V gene, CDR1 is SNHLY and CDR2 is FYNNEI. The CDR3 totals 14 residues.

The chain employs TRBV5-1 and TRBJ2-3, with D perhaps TRBD1 or TRBD2 (6 bases each). CDR3 length equals 17 residues. The V end was cut by 2 bases, the J end by 2 bases, with 18 bases between. CDR1 SGHRS and CDR2 YFSETQ come from the germline V gene. The chain's CDR3 is CASSFTAGGVVTDTQYF. DNA of the CDR3: TGCGCCAGCAGCTTCACAGCCGGGGGCGTTGTCACAGATACGCAGTATTTT.

The chain links TRBV7-2 to TRBJ1-2; the D is unclear. Trimming stripped 2 bases from V and 6 bases from J, with 10 bases between. Germline V gene data show CDR1 as SGHTA and CDR2 as FQGNSA. The CDR3 is 13 amino acids. The CDR3 loop is CASSLTRLDGYTF. The CDR3 coding sequence is TGTGCCAGCAGCTTAACCAGGCTGGATGGCTACACCTTC.

This chain links TRBV5-8 with TRBJ2-5, with TRBD1 as a possible D gene (6 bases). There are 13 residues in the CDR3. The V end lost 6 bases, the J end lost 7 bases, and 16 bases lay between the germline ends. Per the germline V gene, CDR1 is SGHTS and CDR2 is YDEGEE. The CDR3 nucleotides are TGTGCCAGCAAGGGCGCCCGAGGGGGGACCCAGTACTTC. Encoded protein: CASKGARGGTQYF.

The genes are TRBV5-5 and TRBJ2-7, with TRBD1 matching over 10 bases. V was pared by 4 bases and J by 4 bases, with 11 bases of the junction left unmatched. This CDR3 is built from 16 residues. CDR1 is SGHKS, CDR2 YYEKEE, per germline (reference sequence). The CDR3 bases are TGTGCCAGCAGCCCTGAACCGGGACAGGGGTGGTACGAGCAGTACTTC. It codes for CASSPEPGQGWYEQYF.

This clone has just one count. The chain employs TRBV4-2 and TRBJ2-7; unclear D gene. The CDR3 totals 15 residues. Germline-derived CDR1 and CDR2 are LGHNA and YNFKEQ. The V gene lost 5 bases and the J gene lost 5 bases, with 19 bases spanning the gap. The CDR3 nucleotides read TGTGCCAGCAGCTATCTCACCAAATCCATCCACGAGCAGTACTTC. It specifies CASSYLTKSIHEQYF.